This T cell receptor beta chain emerged from a study of blood T cells in healthy people across ages. Sample-barcoded 5' priming and a J-beta primer mix drove a second PCR of 7 to 11 cycles. Via MiXCR, TCRdb re-called the 5' RACE reads, giving one row per CDR3 protein. The sample includes approximately 800,000 distinct CDR3 sequences, approximately 24% of them seen just once. The V end was cut by 3 bases, the J end by 3 bases, with 9 bases between. The CDR3 covers 13 residues. The germline V gene has CDR1 SGHRS and CDR2 YFSETQ. Only a few counts were recorded for this clonotype. These data also featured in a second study, about T cells of mothers and their children. This second report adds: Extracted RNA, in its entirety, went into cDNA synthesis at roughly 1.5 ug per 15 ul.

The source of this sequence is a boy younger than 18 in good health. The specimen was blood. This chain connects TRBV5-1 to TRBJ2-5; a weak D match, TRBD1 (5 bases). CDR3 amino acids: CASSSPTEETQYF. CDR3 in DNA: TGCGCCAGCAGCTCTCCGACAGAAGAGACCCAGTACTTC.